Detailed here is one T cell receptor (beta chain). In the source study's methods: Amplification from reference gene primers served as the basis for estimated nucleated cell counts. Generated by immunoSEQ multiplex PCR, the TCRdb table keeps only in-frame clones and is missing some. V and J calls plus clone size are reproduced from that table; the DNA served to infer D and trimming. There are 150,000 to 190,000 clones in the sample; 80% to 90% occur only once, and more than 14% lies in the top ten. The sample comes from a study of blood T cell repertoires in COVID-19. At the level of the study: COVID-19 samples, acute and convalescent, were from the United States, Italy and Spain. Sources were T cells, B-cell-depleted T cells, or PBMCs; the material itself was cDNA or gDNA.

Germline-derived CDR1 and CDR2 are SGDLS and YYNGEE. Trimming left V 0 bases short and J 3 bases short, with 7 bases between. The CDR3 spans 14 residues. The sequence was obtained from a woman aged 40 to 50 with acute or convalescent COVID-19. This chain connects TRBV9 to TRBJ2-1; TRBD2 might be the D (6 bases). The sequenced material came from peripheral blood. The CDR3 region has the DNA TGTGCCAGCAGCGTAGCGGGAGTCTACAATGAGCAGTTCTTC. Translated: CASSVAGVYNEQFF.